The rows below give T cell receptor beta chains drawn from one sample of a study of cytomegalovirus exposure and HLA in healthy donors. Clones were sequenced by immunoSEQ multiplex PCR, and TCRdb holds only the in-frame ones, with some missing. The sample includes about 95,000 clones, 81% of them seen just once. The sequenced sample was PBMCs. These receptors were obtained from a woman in her 70s in good health and CMV-seropositive. Both conserved end residues are part of each CDR3. The D gene is left open where the match is weak. Clone size, where shown, is once, few, many, or a class for clones that have expanded.

d_call	clone_size	v_call	j_call	cdr3_nt	cdr3_aa
-	-	TRBV4-3	TRBJ2-7	TGCGCCAGCAGCCAAGATCTAAGCCTAGCGCCAACCTACGAGCAGTACTTC	CASSQDLSLAPTYEQYF
-	-	TRBV7-6	TRBJ2-2	TGTGCCAGCAGCTTATTCGTGGAGGGAGCAAACACCGGGGAGCTGTTTTTT	CASSLFVEGANTGELFF
-	-	TRBV25-1	TRBJ2-7	TGTGCCAGCGGATCGCAGGCCCGATCCTACGAGCAGTACTTC	CASGSQARSYEQYF
TRBD2	-	TRBV28	TRBJ2-7	TGTGCCAGCAGCCCGGGAGGGGTCTCCTACGAGCAGTACTTC	CASSPGGVSYEQYF
-	-	TRBV20-1	TRBJ1-2	TGCAGTGCTAGAGATCTCTATGGCTACACCTTC	CSARDLYGYTF
TRBD2	-	TRBV11-2	TRBJ2-5	TGTGCCAGCAGCTTGGGTAGCGGGCCGGTTCAAGAGACCCAGTACTTC	CASSLGSGPVQETQYF
TRBD1	-	TRBV5-1	TRBJ1-1	TGCGCCAGCAGCTTGGGGCCCGACAGGGGCACTGAAGCTTTCTTT	CASSLGPDRGTEAFF
TRBD2	-	TRBV9	TRBJ2-1	TGTGCCAGCAGCGTGACTAGCGGGAGTCGTAATGAGCAGTTCTTC	CASSVTSGSRNEQFF
TRBD1	-	TRBV6-6	TRBJ1-1	TGTGCCAGCAGTAGGACAGGGAATCGAGCTTTCTTT	CASSRTGNRAFF
-	-	TRBV2	TRBJ1-3	TGTGCCAGCAGTGAAGGGAGAAGCTCTGGAAACACCATATATTTT	CASSEGRSSGNTIYF
-	-	TRBV27	TRBJ1-5	TGTGCCAGCCGCACCCTAGGGGTCGGGCCCCAGCATTTT	CASRTLGVGPQHF
-	few	TRBV5-5	TRBJ1-1	TGTGCCAGCAGCTTGACAGCAAGCATGAACACTGAAGCTTTCTTT	CASSLTASMNTEAFF
TRBD1	once	TRBV19	TRBJ1-4	TGTGCCAGTAGTATATATACAGGGGCTAATGAAAAACTGTTTTTT	CASSIYTGANEKLFF
-	once	TRBV5-6	TRBJ2-3	TGTGCCAGCAGCTTAACAGGGATTAGCACAGATACGCAGTATTTT	CASSLTGISTDTQYF
TRBD1	few	TRBV6-5	TRBJ1-4	TGTGCCAGCAGCCGCGACAGGGAAGGAAAACTGTTTTTT	CASSRDREGKLFF
-	once	TRBV5-4	TRBJ1-6	TGTGCCAGCAGCTTGGGTGGCAGCGATAATTCACCCCTCCACTTT	CASSLGGSDNSPLHF
-	few	TRBV4-3	TRBJ1-4	TGCGCCAGCAGCCAAGATGGGGCCCCTAATGAAAAACTGTTTTTT	CASSQDGAPNEKLFF
TRBD2	-	TRBV28	TRBJ2-5	TGTGCCAGCAGGCCCCGAGCGGGAGCGGGGGAGACCCAGTACTTC	CASRPRAGAGETQYF
TRBD2	few	TRBV28	TRBJ2-3	TGTGCCAGCAGCCAGTCTAGCGGTGACACAGATACGCAGTATTTT	CASSQSSGDTDTQYF
TRBD2	once	TRBV7-8	TRBJ2-7	TGTGCCAGCAGCGCGCGAGGGCTAGCGGGCTCCTACGAGCAGTACTTC	CASSARGLAGSYEQYF
-	-	TRBV7-9	TRBJ1-4	TGTGCCAGCAGCGGGCGAATACCAACTAATGAAAAACTGTTTTTT	CASSGRIPTNEKLFF
-	-	TRBV19	TRBJ2-5	TGTGCCAGTAGTATGCTCAGACAAGAGACCCAGTACTTC	CASSMLRQETQYF
TRBD1	-	TRBV6-6	TRBJ1-1	TGTGCCAGCAGCTACAGCAGGGGGGCGAACACTGAAGCTTTCTTT	CASSYSRGANTEAFF
-	once	TRBV10-3	TRBJ2-7	TGTGCCATCAGTGGGACAGCGTCTCCTAACTACGAGCAGTACTTC	CAISGTASPNYEQYF
TRBD2	-	TRBV7-2	TRBJ2-3	TGTGCCAGCAGCCCAACTAGCGGGAGGATTACAGATACGCAGTATTTT	CASSPTSGRITDTQYF
TRBD2	-	TRBV28	TRBJ2-4	TGTGCCAGCAGTTTCGCGGGAGTAGCCAAAAACATTCAGTACTTC	CASSFAGVAKNIQYF
TRBD2	-	TRBV6-5	TRBJ2-7	TGTGCCAGCAGTTACTCCGGGGGGGGGCGATACGAGCAGTACTTC	CASSYSGGGRYEQYF
TRBD1	-	TRBV5-1	TRBJ2-1	TGCGCCAGCAGTCCCGGGACAGGGACCTACAATGAGCAGTTCTTC	CASSPGTGTYNEQFF
-	-	TRBV4-1	TRBJ1-4	TGCGCCAGCAGCCGAAGCCAGGGAGGAGGGGAAAAACTGTTTTTT	CASSRSQGGGEKLFF
-	once	TRBV10-3	TRBJ2-3	TGTGCCATCAGCCGGACAGCGAGCACAGATACGCAGTATTTT	CAISRTASTDTQYF
-	once	TRBV28	TRBJ2-5	TGTGCCAGCAGTTTTTGGAGGGGTGGAGAGACCCAGTACTTC	CASSFWRGGETQYF
-	-	TRBV29-1	TRBJ2-3	TGCAGCGTTGGTTTGGGCCTAGCGTACACAGATACGCAGTATTTT	CSVGLGLAYTDTQYF
-	-	TRBV5-1	TRBJ1-1	TGCGCCAGCAGAGTTTACCTGAGGACTGAAGCTTTCTTT	CASRVYLRTEAFF
TRBD2	-	TRBV30	TRBJ2-3	TGTGCCTGGAGTAAATCGCGGACTAGCGGGAGCACAGATACGCAGTATTTT	CAWSKSRTSGSTDTQYF
-	-	TRBV5-6	TRBJ1-5	TGTGCCAGCAGCCCGGGGCTGCGGGGGGGCAATCAGCCCCAGCATTTT	CASSPGLRGGNQPQHF